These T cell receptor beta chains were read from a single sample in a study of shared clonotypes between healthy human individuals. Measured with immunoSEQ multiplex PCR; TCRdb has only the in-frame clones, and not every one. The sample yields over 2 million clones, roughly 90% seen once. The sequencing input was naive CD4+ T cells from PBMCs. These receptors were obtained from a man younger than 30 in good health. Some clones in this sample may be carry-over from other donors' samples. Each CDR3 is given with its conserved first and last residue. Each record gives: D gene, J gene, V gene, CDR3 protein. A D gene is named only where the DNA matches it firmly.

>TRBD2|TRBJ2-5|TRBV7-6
CASGRTSGTGTQYF
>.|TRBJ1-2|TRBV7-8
CASSLTGDGYTF
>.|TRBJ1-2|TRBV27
CASSQPSAGNYGYTF
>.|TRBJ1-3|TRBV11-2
CASSLPLSGNTIYF
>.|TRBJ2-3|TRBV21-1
CASTPKGGRATDTQYF
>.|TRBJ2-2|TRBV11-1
CASRPGPTVYTGELFF
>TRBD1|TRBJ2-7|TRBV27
CASRSGTGGFYEQYF
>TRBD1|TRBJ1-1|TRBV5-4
CASSTGQGLNTEAFF
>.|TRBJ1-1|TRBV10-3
CAISESGRRTEAFF
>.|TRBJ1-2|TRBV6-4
CASSDGPARGYYGYTF
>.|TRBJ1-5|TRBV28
CASSGLGQPQHF
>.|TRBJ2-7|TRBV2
CASREGGRSYEQYF
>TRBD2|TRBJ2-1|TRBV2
CASSYSGKVNNEQFF
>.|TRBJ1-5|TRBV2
CASRQGGGWNQPQHF
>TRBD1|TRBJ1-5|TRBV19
CASSILGTATNQPQHF
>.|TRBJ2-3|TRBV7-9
CASTPRAREGTDTQYF
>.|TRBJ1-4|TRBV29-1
CSVSYISGEKLFF
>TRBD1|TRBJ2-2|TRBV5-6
CASSWDRAAGELFF
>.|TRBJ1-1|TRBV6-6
CASRYGPGTEAFF
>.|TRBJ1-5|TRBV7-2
CASSSNSQNNQPQHF
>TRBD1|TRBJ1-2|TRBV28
CASSFLTFGQGAYGYTF
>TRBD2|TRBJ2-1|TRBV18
CASSPNRLAGADEQFF
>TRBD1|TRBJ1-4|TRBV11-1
CASSLRRTGGNEKLFF
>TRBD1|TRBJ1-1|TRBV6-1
CAARTGTEAFF
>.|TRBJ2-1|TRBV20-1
CSAGSRDEQFF
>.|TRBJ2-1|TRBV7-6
CASSLADNEQFF
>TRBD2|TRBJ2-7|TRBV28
CASLTSSGTTYEQYF